Listed here are 9 T cell receptor beta chains from one sample, sequenced in a study of control samples from healthy donors and cancer patients. Some clones are missing from TCRdb's copy, which holds only in-frame ones; the method was immunoSEQ multiplex PCR. This table has 100,000 to 150,000 clones, roughly 91% appearing once. The sequenced sample was PBMCs. Receptor source: a man in his fifties with head and neck cancer.

The rearrangement links TRBV29-1 to TRBJ2-4, with D possibly being TRBD2 (6 bases). Germline lookup yields CDR1 SQVTM and CDR2 ANQGSEA. The CDR3 sequence is 13 residues long. V shed 6 bases and J shed 0 bases, with 9 bases lying between them. CDR3 bases: TGCAGCGTGGGCGGGGTAGCCAAAAACATTCAGTACTTC. This sequence encodes CSVGGVAKNIQYF. The variable domain in full, with the rest retrieved from reference TRBV29-1 and TRBJ2-4, is SAVISQKPSRDICQRGTSLTIQCQVDSQVTMMFWYRQQPGQSLTLIATANQGSEATYESGFVIDKFPISRPNLTFSTLTVSNMSPEDSSIYLCSVGGVAKNIQYFGAGTRLSVL.

This rearrangement joins TRBV5-1 to TRBJ2-2, with a weak D call TRBD2 (6 bases). Germline V gene data show CDR1 as SGHRS and CDR2 as YFSETQ. Deletions cut 4 bases from V and 2 bases from J, with 18 bases between. The CDR3 runs 17 residues. CDR3 amino acids: CASSPGHAGGNTGELFF. The CDR3 DNA is TGCGCCAGCAGCCCAGGACACGCCGGGGGAAACACCGGGGAGCTGTTTTTT.

This clone was counted between two and nine times. The chain combines TRBV9 with TRBJ2-7, with D possibly being TRBD2 (6 bases). Germline V CDR1 and CDR2: SGDLS, YYNGEE. Trimming took 0 bases from V and 6 from J, leaving 13 bases between them. The CDR3 extends over 14 amino acids. The CDR3 spells CASSVGGLTLEQYF. Written as DNA, the CDR3 is TGTGCCAGCAGCGTAGGGGGACTGACTCTCGAGCAGTACTTC.

The chain recombines TRBV27 with TRBJ2-7, with D unclear. Deletions cut 5 bases from V and 1 base from J, with 15 bases between. CDR1 is MNHEY, CDR2 SMNVEV, per germline (reference sequence). The CDR3 has 15 residues. CDR3 sequence: CASSARALRSYEQYF. CDR3 in DNA: TGTGCCAGCAGTGCCCGGGCCCTCCGGTCCTACGAGCAGTACTTC.

This rearrangement joins TRBV5-6 to TRBJ2-7, with 10 nucleotides matching TRBD1. V lost 2 bases, J lost 4 bases, and 3 bases stayed unmatched. The CDR3 totals 14 residues. Per germline, CDR1 SGHDT and CDR2 YYEEEE. CDR3 region: CASSLGTGVYEQYF. CDR3 sequence (DNA): TGTGCCAGCAGCTTAGGGACAGGGGTTTACGAGCAGTACTTC.

The chain joins TRBV6-5 to TRBJ2-3, with 11 bases matching TRBD2. From germline, CDR1 is MNHEY and CDR2 SVGAGI. The CDR3 sequence is 15 residues long. The junction had 7 bases not matched to a gene; V was cut back by 6 bases and J by 5 bases. CDR3 in DNA: TGTGCCAGCAGGAAACTAGCGGGGGAACGAGATACGCAGTATTTT. This sequence encodes CASRKLAGERDTQYF.

This clone was observed once. The rearrangement joins TRBV10-3 to TRBJ1-6, with D perhaps TRBD1 (6 bases). V was trimmed by 6 bases and J by 8 bases, leaving 14 bases between them. CDR1 is ENHRY and CDR2 is SYGVKD in the germline V gene. The CDR3 is 14 amino acids. CDR3 nucleotides: TGTGCCATCAGGCCGGACAGCCACTATTCACCCCTCCACTTT. Amino acid sequence: CAIRPDSHYSPLHF.

The chain joins TRBV29-1 to TRBJ1-4; D might be TRBD1 (6 bases). The CDR3 runs to 14 residues. The germline CDR1 and CDR2 sequences are SQVTM and ANQGSEA. Trimming cost V 2 bases and J 7 bases, with 14 bases left between them. CDR3 region: CSVEYRGRGEKLFF. CDR3 nucleotides: TGCAGCGTTGAATATAGGGGGAGAGGTGAAAAACTGTTTTTT.

V and J are TRBV6-6 and TRBJ1-4; 8 nucleotides line up with TRBD1. Germline CDR1 is MNHNY and CDR2 is SVGAGI (reference sequence). This CDR3 has 15 residues. Unmatched junction bases numbered 6, after V lost 4 bases and J lost 5 bases. The CDR3 is CASSSIDRGNEKLFF. Here the CDR3 DNA reads TGTGCCAGCAGTTCTATCGACAGGGGCAATGAAAAACTGTTTTTT.